This T cell receptor (beta chain) emerged from a study of blood T cell repertoires in COVID-19. Study background: Italy, Spain and the United States were the sources of the convalescent and acute COVID-19 samples.

The CDR3 is 13 amino acids. V was clipped by 4 bases and J by 1 base, with 7 bases between them. Germline assignment: CDR1 MDHEN and CDR2 SYDVKM. In the authors' workflow: Nucleated cell number was recorded as an estimate derived from reference gene primer amplification. Measured with immunoSEQ multiplex PCR; TCRdb has only the in-frame clones, and not every one. V and J calls and clone size are as listed in that table; D and trimming were resolved from the DNA. The repertoire holds approximately 50,000 clones, with less than 90% as singletons. This receptor was identified in a human donor in a cohort sampled during active COVID-19. Sequenced: peripheral blood. The V gene is TRBV28, the J gene TRBJ1-1; D call uncertain. The CDR3 is CASSSTGNTEAFF. The CDR3 nucleotides are TGTGCCAGCAGTTCGACGGGGAACACTGAAGCTTTCTTT.